These 19 T cell receptor beta chains originate from one sample sequenced in a study of T cell responses to AZD1222 COVID-19 vaccine. This table comes from immunoSEQ multiplex PCR, and its TCRdb copy is limited to in-frame clones, with some not included. The repertoire holds 120,000 or so clones, with about 89% as singletons. This material consisted of peripheral blood, taken on day 0 of AZD1222 vaccination. Every receptor here comes from an adult in good health.

V usage is TRBV7-8 and J usage is TRBJ2-5, with 9 bases identical to TRBD2. Germline lookup yields CDR1 SGHVS and CDR2 FQNEAQ. The CDR3 sequence is 19 residues long. With V trimmed by 1 base and J by 5 bases, 17 bases remained unmatched. Here the CDR3 reads CASSLGGGGAAPSWETQYF. For the CDR3, the DNA is TGTGCCAGCAGCTTAGGAGGCGGGGGGGCAGCGCCTTCATGGGAGACCCAGTACTTC. Supplemented by reference TRBV7-8 and TRBJ2-5, the full variable domain reads GAGVSQSPRYKVAKRGQDVALRCDPISGHVSLFWYQQALGQGPEFLTYFQNEAQLDKSGLPSDRFFAERPEGSVSTLKIQRTQQEDSAVYLCASSLGGGGAAPSWETQYFGPGTRLLVL.

This chain links TRBV25-1 with TRBJ2-7; 7 bases agree with TRBD1. This CDR3 has 14 amino acids. V was pared by 2 bases and J by 4 bases, with 5 bases of the junction left unmatched. Germline V gives CDR1 MGHDK, CDR2 SYGVNS. CDR3 protein: CASSETGQLYEQYF. CDR3 nucleotides: TGTGCCAGCAGTGAAACGGGACAGTTATACGAGCAGTACTTC.

This chain links TRBV9 with TRBJ1-5; no clear D. The CDR3 loop spans 15 amino acids. Germline V gene lookup returns CDR1 SGDLS and CDR2 YYNGEE. V lost 2 bases and J 0 bases, leaving 9 bases between the germline ends. DNA for the CDR3: TGTGCCAGCAGCGTTAAGGTGATTAGCAATCAGCCCCAGCATTTT. This codes for CASSVKVISNQPQHF.

J is TRBJ1-5 and V is TRBV28; 7 positions match TRBD1. The CDR3 length is 18 residues. The J segment lost 4 bases and the V segment lost 4 bases, leaving 16 bases of the junction unmatched. Germline values: CDR1 MDHEN, CDR2 SYDVKM. For the CDR3, the DNA is TGTGCCAGCAGTTCTAACATCGTGCGGACAGGACTTAATCAGCCCCAGCATTTT. The encoded protein is CASSSNIVRTGLNQPQHF. Full variable domain (outside the CDR3, taken from reference TRBV28 and TRBJ1-5): DVKVTQSSRYLVKRTGEKVFLECVQDMDHENMFWYRQDPGLGLRLIYFSYDVKMKEKGDIPEGYSVSREKKERFSLILESASTNQTSMYLCASSSNIVRTGLNQPQHFGDGTRLSIL.

V usage is TRBV6-5 and J usage is TRBJ1-5; D is uncertain. The CDR3 length is 15 residues. CDR1 is MNHEY, CDR2 SVGAGI, per germline. V was trimmed by 0 bases and J by 3 bases, leaving 9 bases between them. CDR3 loop: CASSYSSQVNQPQHF. The CDR3 DNA follows: TGTGCCAGCAGTTACTCGAGTCAGGTCAATCAGCCCCAGCATTTT.

This chain's CDR3 is CASSGQAYQPQHF. As DNA, the CDR3 is TGTGCCAGTTCGGGACAGGCATATCAGCCCCAGCATTTT. This chain joins TRBV2 and TRBJ1-5; 8 bases are shared with TRBD1. The V and J ends lost 9 bases and 5 bases, in that order; junction bases with no gene match: 6. This CDR3 has 13 amino acids. Germline CDR1 and CDR2: SNHLY and FYNNEI.

The chain links TRBV5-1 to TRBJ2-5; no reliable D call. Germline CDR1 SGHRS, CDR2 YFSETQ. There are 13 residues in the CDR3. Trimming cost V 0 bases and J 5 bases, with 8 bases left between them. CDR3: CASSLGSSETQYF. The CDR3 nucleotides are TGCGCCAGCAGCTTGGGCTCCAGTGAGACCCAGTACTTC.

This chain uses TRBV5-1 with TRBJ1-6, with D possibly TRBD1 on 6 matching bases. This CDR3 has 17 residues. With 0 bases removed from V and 0 bases from J, the gap between germline ends came to 10 bases. Per germline, CDR1 SGHRS and CDR2 YFSETQ. The CDR3 DNA is TGCGCCAGCAGCTTGGGTGAAGGGGGCTCCTATAATTCACCCCTCCACTTT. It is translated as CASSLGEGGSYNSPLHF.

This clone was recorded only once. The chain has TRBV3-1 (or the pseudogene TRBV3-2) and TRBJ2-4; 9 bases match TRBD2. The V gene end was trimmed by 0 bases and the J gene end by 0 bases; junction bases not matched to a gene: 3. CDR3 length: 17 residues. Per the germline V gene, CDR1 is LGHDT and CDR2 is YNNKEL (reference sequence). DNA for the CDR3: TGTGCCAGCAGCCAAGATCGACTAGCGGCAGCCAAAAACATTCAGTACTTC. This translates into CASSQDRLAAAKNIQYF.

This clone occurred once. The chain has TRBV28 and TRBJ1-1, with unresolved D. The CDR3 sequence is 14 residues long. The germline V gene encodes CDR1 MDHEN and CDR2 SYDVKM. V lost 0 bases, J lost 1 base, and 6 bases lay in between. CDR3 in DNA: TGTGCCAGCAGTTTATGGGCAGGGAACACTGAAGCTTTCTTT. Protein sequence: CASSLWAGNTEAFF.

The rearrangement uses TRBV9 and TRBJ2-1; D might be TRBD1 (6 bases). Germline V gene sequence: CDR1 SGDLS, CDR2 YYNGEE. CDR3 length: 17 amino acids. The V gene lost 0 bases and the J gene lost 5 bases, with 18 bases spanning the gap. The DNA of the CDR3 is TGTGCCAGCAGCGTAGAACCTAGGGGACACGGGGACAATGAGCAGTTCTTC. This translates into CASSVEPRGHGDNEQFF.

This chain uses TRBV27 with TRBJ1-1; a weak D match, TRBD1 (6 bases). Germline V gene sequence: CDR1 MNHEY, CDR2 SMNVEV (reference sequence). The CDR3 is made up of 14 amino acids. Between the trimmed V and J ends, which lost 5 bases and 4 bases, there was a span of 14 bases. The chain's CDR3 is CASSPGTTSTEAFF. The CDR3 DNA sequence: TGTGCCAGCAGTCCCGGGACAACCTCCACTGAAGCTTTCTTT.

V usage is TRBV11-2 and J usage is TRBJ1-1; 9 positions agree with TRBD1. V lost 0 bases to trimming and J lost 10 bases; unmatched junction nucleotides: 6. Germline loops: CDR1 SGHAT, CDR2 FQNNGV. There are 14 residues in the CDR3. The CDR3 DNA reads as TGTGCCAGCAGCTTAGATCAGGACAGGGGACGAGCTTTCTTT. Its protein is CASSLDQDRGRAFF.

In this sample, this clone turned up once. This chain connects TRBV19 to TRBJ1-2; D gene ambiguous. Germline-derived CDR1 and CDR2 are LNHDA and SQIVND (reference sequence). Trimming cost V 4 bases and J 4 bases, with 19 bases left between them. The CDR3 is 16 amino acids. This chain's CDR3 is CASSTLPLSGRYGYTF. CDR3 nucleotides: TGTGCCAGTAGTACCCTACCACTCTCAGGCCGCTATGGCTACACCTTC.

Concerning this clone: A read error may produce the germline difference seen at one junction end. V usage is TRBV5-3 and J usage is TRBJ1-5; 7 bases match TRBD1. TRBV5-3 falls under the ORF class, with uncertain function. The CDR3 is 11 residues long. In nucleotides, the CDR3 is TGTGCCAGAAGCGGAACACGGGACAGATATTTT. Translated, it gives CARSGTRDRYF.

The chain uses TRBV12-3 or TRBV12-4 and TRBJ1-6; D remains ambiguous. Trimming took off 8 bases at V and 10 bases at J, with 15 bases between the two ends. The CDR3 consists of 13 residues. DNA of the CDR3: TGTGCCAGCTCCTCGGGAGGAAGGTCACCCCTCCACTTT. Its translation: CASSSGGRSPLHF.

The chain combines TRBV12-3 or TRBV12-4 with TRBJ2-2, with D maybe TRBD2 (5 bases). Trimming left V 4 bases short and J 8 bases short, with 8 bases between. This CDR3 contains 12 residues. The DNA of the CDR3 is TGTGCCAGCAGTTACGGAGGTGGGGAGCTGTTTTTT. Its protein is CASSYGGGELFF.

V is TRBV28 and J is TRBJ2-3, with a tentative D call TRBD2 (7 bases). Germline V CDR1 and CDR2: MDHEN, SYDVKM. The germline V and J ends were trimmed by 2 bases and 5 bases, with 14 bases remaining between them. The CDR3 has 15 amino acids. The DNA of the CDR3 is TGTGCCAGCAGTTTAGCGGGGGCGCGGGAAGATACGCAGTATTTT. Its protein product is CASSLAGAREDTQYF.

V usage is TRBV29-1 and J usage is TRBJ2-2; 7 nucleotides match TRBD1. V lost 5 bases and J lost 7; bases outside the gene matches: 7. Germline CDR1 SQVTM, CDR2 ANQGSEA. CDR3 size: 13 residues. CDR3 sequence reads: CSVTGAGSGELFF. CDR3 DNA: TGCAGCGTTACAGGGGCAGGGAGCGGGGAGCTGTTTTTT.